The entry below describes one T cell receptor beta chain. In the PCR, 60 Vbeta and 13 Jbeta primers were used. Method: immunoSEQ multiplex PCR; TCRdb's copy keeps in-frame clones and lacks some. The sample includes 75,000 to 90,000 clones, around 81% seen only once; the top ten take around 5.4%. The data derive from a study of cytomegalovirus exposure and HLA in healthy donors. Germline CDR1 and CDR2: SGHTA and FQGNSA. Between the trimmed V and J ends, which lost 5 bases and 1 base, there was a span of 12 bases. CDR3 length: 14 amino acids. The clonotype originates from a male donor in good health and CMV-seropositive. The chain uses TRBV7-2 and TRBJ2-7, with D possibly TRBD2 on 6 matching bases. Input material: PBMCs. For the CDR3, the DNA is TGTGCCAGCAGCGGAAGCGGGTCGTCCTACGAGCAGTACTTC. Translated: CASSGSGSSYEQYF.